A single sample gave rise to the 7 T cell receptor beta chains below, sequenced in a study of OX40 agonist ivuxolimab in advanced cancers. Profiled with immunoSEQ multiplex PCR; TCRdb holds only in-frame clones, not every one. This table holds approximately 57,000 clones, about 90% found once. Specimen: CD4+ or CD8+ T cells sorted from blood, collected in a trial of the OX40 agonist ivuxolimab. These receptors were obtained from an adult with an advanced solid tumor such as melanoma, head and neck, liver or kidney cancer.

The rearrangement uses TRBV5-4 and TRBJ2-2; perhaps TRBD2 as D (7 bases). Per germline, CDR1 SGHNT and CDR2 YYREEE (reference sequence). CDR3 length equals 15 residues. V lost 7 bases and J 1 base, leaving 14 bases between the germline ends. DNA of the CDR3: TGTGCCAGCCAGGGAGGGGGAGGGAACACCGGGGAGCTGTTTTTT. Residues: CASQGGGGNTGELFF.

The chain has TRBV10-2 and TRBJ2-3, with D perhaps TRBD1 (5 bases). Germline assignment: CDR1 WSHSY and CDR2 SAAADI. The ends were cut back, 0 bases at V and 4 bases at J, with 8 bases in the middle. The CDR3 spans 14 residues. The CDR3 region has the DNA TGCGCCAGCAGTGAGTCCCGCAGGGCAGATACGCAGTATTTT. Its protein is CASSESRRADTQYF.

This clone was seen only once. The chain carries TRBV13 and TRBJ1-2, with 9 bases fitting TRBD1. The CDR3 runs 16 residues. The germline gives CDR1 PRHDT, CDR2 FYEKMQ (reference sequence). With V trimmed by 5 bases and J by 7 bases, 14 bases remained unmatched. DNA for the CDR3: TGTGCCAGCAGCCGTACCGAAAAGGACAGGGGAACTGGCTACACCTTC. Its protein product is CASSRTEKDRGTGYTF.

This clone was seen only once. The V call is TRBV7-2, the J call TRBJ2-3; unclear D gene. This CDR3 comprises 13 residues. With 6 bases removed from V and 2 bases from J, the gap between germline ends came to 9 bases. Looked up from germline, CDR1 is SGHTA and CDR2 is FQGNSA. CDR3: CASRSRNTDTQYF. The CDR3 bases are TGTGCCAGCAGATCCAGAAACACAGATACGCAGTATTTT.

This clone was counted once. The chain recombines TRBV5-1 with TRBJ2-1; D is uncertain. With 0 bases removed from V and 0 bases from J, the gap between germline ends came to 10 bases. Germline CDR1 is SGHRS and CDR2 is YFSETQ. This CDR3 spans 16 amino acids. The CDR3 loop is CASSLGGFSSYNEQFF. CDR3 coding DNA: TGCGCCAGCAGCTTGGGAGGATTTAGCTCCTACAATGAGCAGTTCTTC.

A single count supports this clone. V gene TRBV4-2 combines with J gene TRBJ2-2; D gene unclear. The CDR3 loop spans 15 amino acids. Germline values: CDR1 LGHNA, CDR2 YNFKEQ. V was pared by 1 base and J by 1 base, with 7 bases between. CDR3 sequence (DNA): TGTGCCAGCAGCCAAGGCGGAAGGAACACCGGGGAGCTGTTTTTT. Translating it yields CASSQGGRNTGELFF.

The V and J genes are TRBV18 and TRBJ2-7, with 8 bases fitting TRBD2. The CDR3 runs 12 residues. With 3 bases clipped from V and 5 bases from J, the junction kept 0 bases outside the gene matches. CDR1 is KGHSH and CDR2 is LQKENI in the germline V gene. CDR3 region: CASSPGLDEQYF. CDR3 nucleotides: TGTGCCAGCTCACCGGGACTAGACGAGCAGTACTTC.